The following is a T cell receptor (beta chain) sequence with its context. What it recognizes is unknown. This sample was included in a study of T cell responses to AZD1222 COVID-19 vaccine. Study observations and caveats: The study reported that nearly half of spike-specific TCRs target unmutated variant regions.

This table comes from immunoSEQ multiplex PCR, and its TCRdb copy is limited to in-frame clones, with some not included. The sample lists 200,000 or so clones, about 93% seen once, with about 1% in the top ten. This CDR3 spans 15 amino acids. The trim removed 0 bases at V and 5 bases at J, leaving 6 bases unmatched. The V gene's germline CDR1 is LGHDT and CDR2 YNNKEL (reference sequence). Source: peripheral blood, taken 28 days after the second AZD1222 dose. The receptor was derived from an adult who received the AZD1222 COVID-19 vaccine. V is TRBV3-1 (or the pseudogene TRBV3-2) and J is TRBJ2-5; 7 bases align to TRBD1. The CDR3 reads CASSQDHRGPETQYF. The CDR3 nucleotides are TGTGCCAGCAGCCAAGATCACAGGGGCCCGGAGACCCAGTACTTC.